Below are 10 T cell receptor beta chains sequenced from a single sample in a study of beta chain features in type 1 diabetes. As every portion of the isolated RNA was reverse transcribed, the sequencing read expressed TCRB transcripts. The table came from immunoSEQ multiplex PCR; TCRdb's copy has only in-frame clones and leaves some out. The table includes fewer than 150,000 clones, 6.9% detected once. The specimen was central memory CD4+ T cells from blood. The receptors were gathered from a woman aged 25 to 39 in good health.

The CDR3: CAIRDRAYEQYF. The CDR3 DNA reads as TGTGCCATTCGGGACAGGGCGTACGAGCAGTACTTC. J is TRBJ2-7 and V is TRBV6-6; 9 nucleotides agree with TRBD1. The CDR3 runs 12 residues. Germline trimming cut 10 bases from V and 4 bases from J; bases unmatched to any gene: 5. Germline V gene sequence: CDR1 MNHNY, CDR2 SVGAGI (reference sequence).

V and J are TRBV5-1 and TRBJ2-2; unclear D gene. Germline CDR1 is SGHRS and CDR2 is YFSETQ. V lost 4 bases, J lost 0 bases, and 7 bases lay in between. This CDR3 is 14 amino acids long. The CDR3 coding sequence is TGCGCCAGCAGCACCTATACGAACACCGGGGAGCTGTTTTTT. Its protein is CASSTYTNTGELFF.

The V gene is TRBV11-2, the J gene TRBJ1-3; 10 bases line up with TRBD1. This CDR3 comprises 16 residues. The germline V gene encodes CDR1 SGHAT and CDR2 FQNNGV. V was pared by 4 bases and J by 1 base, with 4 bases of the junction left unmatched. The CDR3 DNA reads TGTGCCAGCAGCTCAAGGACAGGGGGATCTGGAAACACCATATATTTT. Its protein is CASSSRTGGSGNTIYF.

This clone was seen more than once but under ten times. The rearrangement uses TRBV9 and TRBJ2-5; the match to TRBD2 covers 16 bases. The CDR3 has 15 amino acids. Trimming took 2 bases from V and 5 from J; bases not matched to a gene: 0. Germline V gene sequence: CDR1 SGDLS, CDR2 YYNGEE. In DNA form, the CDR3 reads TGTGCCAGCAGCGTGGGACTAGCGGGAGGGGAGACCCAGTACTTC. Translation: CASSVGLAGGETQYF.

This clone turned up a few times. The chain is built from TRBV5-4 and TRBJ2-1; the match to TRBD2 covers 15 bases. CDR1 is SGHNT and CDR2 is YYREEE in the germline V gene (reference sequence). This CDR3 region has 18 residues. Unmatched junction bases numbered 10, after V lost 3 bases and J lost 6 bases. The CDR3 spells CASSSDSGLAGGGNEQFF. CDR3 coding DNA: TGTGCCAGCAGCTCGGACTCTGGACTAGCGGGAGGGGGCAATGAGCAGTTCTTC.

The V call is TRBV5-4, the J call TRBJ2-1; a possible D gene is TRBD2 (5 bases). The CDR3 is 17 amino acids. CDR1 and CDR2 from the germline V gene are SGHNT and YYREEE (reference sequence). The V and J ends lost 1 base and 2 bases respectively, with 16 bases between them. CDR3 DNA sequence: TGTGCCAGCAGCTTGAGGTTGGCGGGCGACGCCTACAATGAGCAGTTCTTC. Translated: CASSLRLAGDAYNEQFF.

In its sample, this clone was seen a few times. The chain combines TRBV15 with TRBJ1-5, with D uncertain. CDR3 length: 16 residues. Trimming removed 1 base at V and 6 bases at J, with 16 bases between. Germline V CDR1 and CDR2: LNHNV, YYDKDF (reference sequence). The CDR3 reads CATSRATELRRQPQHF. The DNA for the CDR3 is TGTGCCACCAGCAGAGCTACGGAGTTGCGGCGTCAGCCCCAGCATTTT.

In its sample, this clone was seen a few times. The V call is TRBV7-9, the J call TRBJ2-1; TRBD1 aligns across 8 bases. The CDR3 totals 15 residues. After removal of 2 bases from V and 5 bases from J, the junction contained 5 bases not matched to a gene. Germline-derived CDR1 and CDR2 are SEHNR and FQNEAQ (reference sequence). The CDR3 protein is CASSLWTGWDNEQFF. The CDR3 DNA reads as TGTGCCAGCAGCTTATGGACAGGGTGGGACAATGAGCAGTTCTTC.

This clone has ten or more counts. The chain carries TRBV28 and TRBJ2-1, with TRBD1 matching 9 bases. Germline V gene data show CDR1 as MDHEN and CDR2 as SYDVKM. V was clipped by 6 bases and J by 7 bases; unmatched bases: 4. The CDR3 sequence is 13 residues long. CDR3 DNA sequence: TGTGCCAGCAGACAGGGGGCTCTGAATGAGCAGTTCTTC. It translates to CASRQGALNEQFF.

This clone was found a few times. This sequence joins TRBV29-1 and TRBJ2-5; 7 nucleotides align to TRBD2. The last part of the DNA fits TRBJ2-7 better; the J call may be wrong. This CDR3 contains 14 residues. Looked up from germline, CDR1 is SQVTM and CDR2 is ANQGSEA. CDR3 protein: CSVRRDGGSYEQYF. In nucleotides, the CDR3 is TGCAGCGTTCGAAGAGACGGGGGGTCCTACGAGCAGTACTTC.